The source of this T cell receptor (beta chain) is a study of blood T cell repertoires in COVID-19. At the level of the study: Sample material is recorded as cDNA or gDNA derived from T cells, B-cell-depleted T cells, or PBMCs.

V shed 6 bases, J shed 4 bases, and the junction held 11 bases outside the gene matches. This CDR3 is 17 amino acids long. From germline, CDR1 is LNHDA and CDR2 SQIVND (reference sequence). During active infection, Seattle patients enrolled and were then monitored through disease. Original processing methods: Scientists estimated how many nucleated cells there were by amplifying reference gene primers. This table comes from immunoSEQ multiplex PCR, and its TCRdb copy is limited to in-frame clones, with some not included. V, J and clone size were drawn from that table, and D and trimming were deduced from the DNA. The data hold approximately 440,000 clones, with roughly 88% observed a single time.

The chain couples TRBV19 to TRBJ2-1; 11 bases map to TRBD2. Sequenced sample: peripheral blood. This clonotype was sampled from a woman aged 45 to 65 with COVID-19, enrolled during active disease. This CDR3 reads CASSSPHSGGDYNEQFF. CDR3 DNA: TGTGCCAGTAGCTCACCCCATAGCGGGGGGGATTACAATGAGCAGTTCTTC.